This record looks at one T cell receptor (beta chain) sequence and its context. The antigen is undetermined. This specimen comes from a study of shared clonotypes between healthy human individuals. The repertoire was sequenced with immunoSEQ multiplex PCR; TCRdb's copy has only in-frame clones and lacks some. The sample has over a million clones, about 70% seen once; the top ten hold over 1.3%. Study-level points and caveats: The genetic and exposure-history diversity represented was limited by few donors. Memory subsets generally showed smaller estimated richness than naive subsets did. In contrast to clonotypes shared by all four donors, non-shared clonotypes had lower generation probabilities. Exclusively blood specimens were collected; tissue repertoires likely differ.

This CDR3 comprises 16 residues. V lost 5 bases, J lost 3 bases, and 7 bases stayed unmatched. The V gene's germline CDR1 is LNHDA and CDR2 SQIVND (reference sequence). The chain carries TRBV19 and TRBJ2-4; TRBD2 matches at 10 bases. The sample comprised memory CD4+ T cells sorted from blood. As to subset: CD45RA-negative fraction. The source of this sequence is a man younger than 35 in good health. CDR3 residues: CASSDQTSGYKNIQYF. The CDR3 nucleotides read TGTGCCAGTAGTGACCAGACTAGCGGGTACAAAAACATTCAGTACTTC.